These 31 T cell receptor beta chains originate from one sample sequenced in a study of OX40 agonist ivuxolimab in advanced cancers. This table comes from immunoSEQ multiplex PCR, and its TCRdb copy is limited to in-frame clones, with some not included. The sample lists roughly 100,000 clones; more than 85% were seen once. Sequenced material: CD4+ or CD8+ T cells sorted from blood, taken in a trial of the OX40 agonist ivuxolimab. The receptors here all came from an adult with an advanced solid tumor such as melanoma, head and neck, liver or kidney cancer.

The rearrangement uses TRBV28 and TRBJ1-6; D is perhaps TRBD1 (5 bases). Germline V gene lookup returns CDR1 MDHEN and CDR2 SYDVKM. The V end lost 1 base, the J end lost 8 bases, and 12 bases lay between the germline ends. There are 15 residues in the CDR3. CDR3 nucleotide sequence: TGTGCCAGCAGTTTATCAGGGAAGCTTGATTCACCCCTCCACTTT. It encodes CASSLSGKLDSPLHF.

The chain recombines TRBV6-5 with TRBJ1-2; TRBD1 is a possible D gene (6 bases). Germline V gene data show CDR1 as MNHEY and CDR2 as SVGAGI. The V end lost 2 bases, the J end lost 6 bases, and 16 bases lay between the germline ends. The CDR3 length is 15 residues. The CDR3 sequence is CASSYRSPGEDGYTF. For the CDR3, the DNA is TGTGCCAGCAGTTACCGTAGCCCAGGGGAAGATGGCTACACCTTC.

The CDR3, as DNA: TGTGCCAGCAGTGAATCTGAATGGCGGGGGGAGACCCAGTACTTC. This gives the protein CASSESEWRGETQYF. V gene TRBV2 combines with J gene TRBJ2-5; 7 nucleotides match TRBD2. Germline V gene lookup returns CDR1 SNHLY and CDR2 FYNNEI. Trimming cost V 2 bases and J 5 bases; bases outside gene matches: 8. CDR3 length: 15 amino acids.

CDR3: CASRSASGRGSYNEQFF. CDR3 bases: TGTGCCAGCAGGTCCGCTAGCGGGAGGGGCTCCTACAATGAGCAGTTCTTC. This chain uses TRBV7-9 with TRBJ2-1; 12 bases are shared with TRBD2. The germline V gene encodes CDR1 SEHNR and CDR2 FQNEAQ (reference sequence). This CDR3 comprises 17 residues. The V and J ends lost 6 bases and 0 bases, in that order; junction bases with no gene match: 6.

The V call is TRBV12-5, the J call TRBJ1-5; no clear D. Looked up from germline, CDR1 is LGHNT and CDR2 is FRNRAP. The CDR3 totals 14 residues. V dropped 0 bases and J dropped 9 bases, with 12 bases sitting between them. The CDR3 DNA reads as TGTGCTAGTGGTTTGGTACACGTAGCTCGGCCCCAGCATTTT. This codes for CASGLVHVARPQHF.

The genes are TRBV28 and TRBJ1-1; D not certain. The CDR3 runs 11 residues. The germline V and J ends were trimmed by 3 bases and 8 bases, with 7 bases remaining between them. Per germline, CDR1 MDHEN and CDR2 SYDVKM. The CDR3 loop is CASSLGREAFF. CDR3 nucleotides: TGTGCCAGCAGTTTGGGCAGGGAAGCTTTCTTT.

This chain joins TRBV7-2 and TRBJ2-1; D might be TRBD2 (6 bases). CDR1 is SGHTA, CDR2 FQGNSA, per germline. The CDR3 is 14 residues long. V dropped 5 bases and J dropped 4 bases, with 12 bases sitting between them. DNA of the CDR3: TGTGCCAGCAGCACTAGCCGGGATTACAATGAGCAGTTCTTC. Encoded protein: CASSTSRDYNEQFF. Drawing the rest from reference TRBV7-2 and TRBJ2-1, the complete variable domain is GAGVSQSPSNKVTEKGKDVELRCDPISGHTALYWYRQSLGQGLEFLIYFQGNSAPDKSGLPSDRFSAERTGGSVSTLTIQRTQQEDSAVYLCASSTSRDYNEQFFGPGTRLTVL.

The chain employs TRBV6-6 and TRBJ2-6; D unclear. Between the trimmed V and J ends, which lost 7 bases and 4 bases, there was a span of 8 bases. The CDR3 contains 13 residues. Germline assignment: CDR1 MNHNY and CDR2 SVGAGI (reference sequence). CDR3 nucleotides: TGTGCCAGCAACGAGAACGGGGCCAACGTCCTGACTTTC. Translating it yields CASNENGANVLTF.

The J gene is TRBJ1-2, the V gene TRBV28; TRBD1 agrees at 7 bases. V was pared by 8 bases and J by 8 bases, with 8 bases of the junction left unmatched. This CDR3 contains 12 residues. Germline V gene sequence: CDR1 MDHEN, CDR2 SYDVKM. CDR3 bases: TGTGCCAGCGCCCCGACAGGGCGCGGCTACACCTTC. Its protein is CASAPTGRGYTF.

This clone was detected only once. V usage is TRBV5-1 and J usage is TRBJ2-2; TRBD1 matches 8 bases. The ends lost 6 bases at V and 0 bases at J; junction bases unmatched: 1. This CDR3 spans 14 amino acids. In germline, CDR1 is SGHRS, CDR2 YFSETQ. CDR3 amino acids: CASTGGANTGELFF. DNA for the CDR3: TGCGCCAGCACAGGGGGCGCGAACACCGGGGAGCTGTTTTTT.

This clone has a single count. The chain has TRBV6-5 and TRBJ2-1; 7 bases map to TRBD2. The V and J ends lost 7 bases and 10 bases, in that order; junction bases with no gene match: 10. CDR3 size: 13 residues. Germline-derived CDR1 and CDR2 are MNHEY and SVGAGI. DNA for the CDR3: TGTGCCAGCACTCCTCCAGGCGGGGGAGAGCAGTTCTTC. Its protein product is CASTPPGGGEQFF.

The chain links TRBV1 to TRBJ2-6; TRBD2 reflects the table's D call only, with no check against the DNA. TRBV1 is shown as a pseudogene. The CDR3 has 13 amino acids. CDR3 bases: TGCACCTTCTTGTTCTCTGGGGCCAACGTCCTGACTTTC. Translation: CTFLFSGANVLTF.

The chain has TRBV7-2 and TRBJ1-5; TRBD1 matches 7 bases. CDR3 length: 15 residues. Germline V gene data show CDR1 as SGHTA and CDR2 as FQGNSA. V lost 1 base to trimming and J lost 3 bases; unmatched junction nucleotides: 3. The CDR3 region is CASSLGDSYNQPQHF. The CDR3 coding sequence is TGTGCCAGCAGCTTAGGGGACAGTTACAATCAGCCCCAGCATTTT. Full variable domain (rest looked up from reference TRBV7-2 and TRBJ1-5): GAGVSQSPSNKVTEKGKDVELRCDPISGHTALYWYRQSLGQGLEFLIYFQGNSAPDKSGLPSDRFSAERTGGSVSTLTIQRTQQEDSAVYLCASSLGDSYNQPQHFGDGTRLSIL.

The chain uses TRBV7-2 and TRBJ2-7, with D possibly TRBD1 on 6 matching bases. Germline lookup yields CDR1 SGHTA and CDR2 FQGNSA. The CDR3 covers 16 residues. V was pared by 3 bases and J by 0 bases, with 15 bases between. CDR3 nucleotides: TGTGCCAGCAGCTTTGGGGGCGGAATGAGCTCCTACGAGCAGTACTTC. Protein product: CASSFGGGMSSYEQYF.

The rearrangement joins TRBV2 to TRBJ1-5; D unclear. Germline CDR1 SNHLY, CDR2 FYNNEI. The germline V and J ends were trimmed by 4 bases and 2 bases, with 9 bases remaining between them. This CDR3 is built from 14 residues. CDR3: CASSADTGNQPQHF. Here the CDR3 DNA reads TGTGCCAGCAGTGCGGATACGGGCAATCAGCCCCAGCATTTT.

The CDR3 region is CASSRGASSYEQYV. As DNA, the CDR3 is TGTGCCAGCAGTAGGGGGGCTTCCTCCTACGAGCAGTACGTC. This chain joins TRBV7-2 and TRBJ2-7; D possibly matches TRBD1 or TRBD2 (6 bases each). This CDR3 contains 14 residues. Trimming cost V 6 bases and J 0 bases, with 12 bases left between them. The germline gives CDR1 SGHTA, CDR2 FQGNSA.

The chain couples TRBV6-6 to TRBJ2-5; the match to TRBD2 covers 7 bases. The J call is doubtful: the DNA matches TRBJ2-7 better. The CDR3 loop spans 15 amino acids. Germline CDR1 MNHNY, CDR2 SVGAGI (reference sequence). CDR3 residues: CASTLTRGGDYEQYF. The CDR3 DNA follows: TGTGCCAGCACCTTAACCCGTGGGGGGGACTACGAGCAGTACTTC.

This clone showed up just once. The chain has TRBV28 and TRBJ2-2, with D uncertain. The V end was cut by 1 base, the J end by 5 bases, with 11 bases between. Germline V gene sequence: CDR1 MDHEN, CDR2 SYDVKM. This CDR3 contains 15 residues. CDR3 loop: CASSLSPGGTGELFF. CDR3 in DNA: TGTGCCAGCAGTTTATCCCCGGGTGGGACCGGGGAGCTGTTTTTT.

J is TRBJ1-1 and V is TRBV28, with a weak D call TRBD1 (6 bases). The CDR3 has 12 residues. In germline, CDR1 is MDHEN, CDR2 SYDVKM. With 8 bases removed from V and 8 bases from J, the gap between germline ends came to 15 bases. CDR3 in amino acids: CASPDPTGEAFF. The DNA of the CDR3 is TGTGCCAGCCCCGACCCCACAGGGGAAGCTTTCTTT.

The V gene is TRBV7-9, the J gene TRBJ1-4, with D unclear. The CDR3 runs 17 residues. Germline assignment: CDR1 SEHNR and CDR2 FQNEAQ (reference sequence). Trimming left V 5 bases short and J 2 bases short, with 18 bases between. The CDR3: CASSPADRATTNEKLFF. DNA of the CDR3: TGTGCCAGCAGCCCAGCCGACCGGGCGACGACTAATGAAAAACTGTTTTTT.

The chain joins TRBV28 to TRBJ1-3; 9 bases fit TRBD1. CDR3 length equals 16 residues. Germline-derived CDR1 and CDR2 are MDHEN and SYDVKM. The V segment lost 4 bases and the J segment 3 bases; nucleotides outside the gene matches: 7. The CDR3 DNA is TGTGCCAGCAGTTCCCCTGACAGGGGGTATGGAAACACCATATATTTT. Translating it yields CASSSPDRGYGNTIYF.

The genes are TRBV5-6 and TRBJ2-1, with 12 bases that match TRBD2. The CDR3 runs to 19 residues. Germline CDR1 SGHDT, CDR2 YYEEEE. V lost 3 bases and J lost 5; bases outside the gene matches: 15. CDR3 DNA sequence: TGTGCCAGCAGCTCGCTAATTTTGACTAGCGGGAGTCTCGACAATGAGCAGTTCTTC. It translates to CASSSLILTSGSLDNEQFF. The whole variable domain, remainder taken from reference TRBV5-6 and TRBJ2-1, is DAGVTQSPTHLIKTRGQQVTLRCSPKSGHDTVSWYQQALGQGPQFIFQYYEEEERQRGNFPDRFSGHQFPNYSSELNVNALLLGDSALYLCASSSLILTSGSLDNEQFFGPGTRLTVL.

The J gene is TRBJ2-3, the V gene TRBV7-2; 9 positions agree with TRBD2. The CDR3 spans 16 residues. Trimming at V came to 6 bases and at J to 5 bases, leaving 12 bases not matched to a gene. CDR1 is SGHTA and CDR2 is FQGNSA in the germline V gene. CDR3: CASSPSPSGTRDTQYF. DNA of the CDR3: TGTGCCAGCAGTCCCTCACCTAGCGGGACGAGAGATACGCAGTATTTT.

This chain uses TRBV10-3 with TRBJ2-1, with 13 nucleotides matching TRBD2. Per germline, CDR1 ENHRY and CDR2 SYGVKD. This CDR3 spans 18 amino acids. V shed 3 bases and J 1 base; nucleotides not matched to a gene: 6. CDR3 DNA: TGTGCCATCAGTGACTCAGGGACTAGCGGGGTTTCCTACAATGAGCAGTTCTTC. Its protein product is CAISDSGTSGVSYNEQFF.

V is TRBV30 and J is TRBJ2-3; D is undetermined. CDR1 is GTSNPN, CDR2 SVGIG, per germline (reference sequence). There are 11 residues in the CDR3. Trimming cost V 5 bases and J 2 bases, with 5 bases left between them. For the CDR3, the DNA is TGTGCCTGGGGGGTCACAGATACGCAGTATTTT. Encoded protein: CAWGVTDTQYF. The full variable domain, rest sourced from reference TRBV30 and TRBJ2-3, is SQTIHQWPATLVQPVGSPLSLECTVEGTSNPNLYWYRQAAGRGLQLLFYSVGIGQISSEVPQNLSASRPQDRQFILSSKKLLLSDSGFYLCAWGVTDTQYFGPGTRLTVL.

The rearrangement links TRBV7-2 to TRBJ2-5, with D possibly matching TRBD2 (6 bases). The V end was cut by 3 bases, the J end by 2 bases, with 13 bases between. The germline V gene has CDR1 SGHTA and CDR2 FQGNSA. This CDR3 comprises 15 residues. The CDR3 DNA is TGTGCCAGCAGCTTGACGGGAGTGGGTCAAGAGACCCAGTACTTC. Protein product: CASSLTGVGQETQYF.

The V gene is TRBV10-1, the J gene TRBJ2-1, with TRBD2 matching over 8 bases. The V gene's germline CDR1 is WNHNN and CDR2 SYGVQD (reference sequence). The CDR3 is 17 residues long. V was clipped by 0 bases and J by 7 bases; unmatched bases: 11. The CDR3 sequence: CASSESTPREEGNEQFF. The CDR3 DNA follows: TGCGCCAGCAGTGAGTCGACACCGCGGGAGGAGGGAAATGAGCAGTTCTTC.

The chain links TRBV28 to TRBJ1-5; D call uncertain. V shed 10 bases and J shed 0 bases, with 10 bases lying between them. The CDR3 totals 13 residues. Germline assignment: CDR1 MDHEN and CDR2 SYDVKM. CDR3 bases: TGTGCCACCTCTGGCTATAGCAATCAGCCCCAGCATTTT. This codes for CATSGYSNQPQHF.

The chain uses TRBV2 and TRBJ1-5, with 7 bases that match TRBD1. The junction had 15 bases not matched to a gene; V was cut back by 7 bases and J by 0 bases. Germline V gives CDR1 SNHLY, CDR2 FYNNEI. The CDR3 sequence is 18 residues long. In nucleotides, the CDR3 is TGTGCCAGCACCCTTTACCCGGGACAGAGTTTTAGCAATCAGCCCCAGCATTTT. Its protein is CASTLYPGQSFSNQPQHF.

This clone has only a few counts. The chain couples TRBV30 to TRBJ2-1, with D possibly being TRBD2 (7 bases). Trimming left V 3 bases short and J 8 bases short, with 23 bases between. CDR1 GTSNPN and CDR2 SVGIG come from the germline V gene (reference sequence). This CDR3 is built from 16 residues. The CDR3 spells CAWRPMGAGELHEQFF. The CDR3 nucleotides are TGTGCCTGGAGGCCCATGGGGGCGGGAGAACTCCATGAGCAGTTCTTC.

The V and J genes are TRBV7-9 and TRBJ2-3; unclear D gene. CDR1 is SEHNR, CDR2 FQNEAQ, per germline (reference sequence). There are 12 residues in the CDR3. V was clipped by 9 bases and J by 2 bases, with 9 bases between them. This CDR3 is CARGWDTDTQYF. The DNA for the CDR3 is TGTGCCAGAGGGTGGGACACAGATACGCAGTATTTT. Full variable domain (remainder filled in from reference TRBV7-9 and TRBJ2-3): DTGVSQNPRHKITKRGQNVTFRCDPISEHNRLYWYRQTLGQGPEFLTYFQNEAQLEKSRLLSDRFSAERPKGSFSTLEIQRTEQGDSAMYLCARGWDTDTQYFGPGTRLTVL.